Given below is one TCR beta chain in context. Its cognate antigen is unknown. TCRdb reprocessed the RT-PCR reads with MiXCR, giving one entry per CDR3 protein. The sample contains 650,000 to 850,000 distinct CDR3 sequences, over 11% of which appear only once. This sample is drawn from a study of response to subunit inactivated influenza vaccine. The ends were cut back, 1 base at V and 2 bases at J, with 12 bases in the middle. Looked up from germline, CDR1 is GTSNPN and CDR2 is SVGIG (reference sequence). The CDR3 is 15 residues long. Findings and caveats of the study: The authors offered the suggestion that each seasonal influenza vaccination recruits few new T cells.

The chain combines TRBV30 with TRBJ2-1; D not certain. Sequencing was performed on PBMCs from blood, taken around 15 days before vaccination. The TCR originated in a man aged 50 to 59 who received an inactivated influenza vaccine. DNA of the CDR3: TGTGCCTGGAGTGATGGCGGCGGAACCTACAATGAGCAGTTCTTC. It translates to CAWSDGGGTYNEQFF.